The source of this T cell receptor beta chain is a study of cytomegalovirus exposure and HLA in healthy donors. CDR1 and CDR2 from the germline V gene are LNHDA and SQIVND (reference sequence). The CDR3 consists of 17 residues. V was pared by 3 bases and J by 5 bases, with 12 bases of the junction left unmatched. On this clone: Its target is not known.

Some clones are missing from TCRdb's copy, which holds only in-frame ones; the method was immunoSEQ multiplex PCR. The sample holds approximately 57,000 clones, approximately 93% seen once. Points from the study as a whole: There were a few CMV-associated chains whose specificity for CMV antigens was confirmed in vitro.

The sample taken for sequencing was PBMCs. The sequence was collected from a woman aged 18-35 years in good health and CMV-seronegative. This chain uses TRBV19 with TRBJ2-2; 7 bases fit TRBD1. CDR3 residues: CASSIFTGQQRTGELFF. The CDR3 nucleotides read TGTGCCAGTAGTATTTTTACGGGACAGCAAAGGACCGGGGAGCTGTTTTTT.